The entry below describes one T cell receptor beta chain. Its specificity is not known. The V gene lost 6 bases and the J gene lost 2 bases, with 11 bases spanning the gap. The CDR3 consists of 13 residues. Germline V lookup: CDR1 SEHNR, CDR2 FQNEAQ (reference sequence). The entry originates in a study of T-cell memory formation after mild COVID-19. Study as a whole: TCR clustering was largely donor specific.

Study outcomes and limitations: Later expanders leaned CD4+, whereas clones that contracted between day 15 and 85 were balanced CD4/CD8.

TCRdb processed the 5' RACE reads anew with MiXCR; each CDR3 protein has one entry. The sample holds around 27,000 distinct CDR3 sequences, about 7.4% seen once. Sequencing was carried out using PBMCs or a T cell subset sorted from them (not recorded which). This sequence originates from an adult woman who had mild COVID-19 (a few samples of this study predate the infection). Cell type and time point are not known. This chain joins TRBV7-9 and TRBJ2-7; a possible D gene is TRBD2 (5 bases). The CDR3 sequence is CASRSGAAYEQYF. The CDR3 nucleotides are TGTGCCAGCAGGAGCGGTGCCGCCTACGAGCAGTACTTC.